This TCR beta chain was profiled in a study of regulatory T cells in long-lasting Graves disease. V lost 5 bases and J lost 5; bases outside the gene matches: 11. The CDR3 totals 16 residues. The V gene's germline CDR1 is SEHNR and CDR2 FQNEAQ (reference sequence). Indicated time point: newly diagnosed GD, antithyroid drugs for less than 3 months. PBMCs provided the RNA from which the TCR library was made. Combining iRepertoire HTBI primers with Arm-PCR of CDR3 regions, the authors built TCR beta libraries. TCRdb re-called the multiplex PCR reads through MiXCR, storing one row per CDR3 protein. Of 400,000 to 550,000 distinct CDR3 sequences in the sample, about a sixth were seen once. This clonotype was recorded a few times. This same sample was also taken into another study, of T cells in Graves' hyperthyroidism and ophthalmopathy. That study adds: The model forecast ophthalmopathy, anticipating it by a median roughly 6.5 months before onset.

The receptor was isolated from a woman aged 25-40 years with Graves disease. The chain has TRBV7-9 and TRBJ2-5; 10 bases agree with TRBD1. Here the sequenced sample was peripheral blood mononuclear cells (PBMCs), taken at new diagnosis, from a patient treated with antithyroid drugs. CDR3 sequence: CASSAGTGASPETQYF. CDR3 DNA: TGTGCCAGCAGCGCCGGGACAGGGGCATCCCCTGAGACCCAGTACTTC.